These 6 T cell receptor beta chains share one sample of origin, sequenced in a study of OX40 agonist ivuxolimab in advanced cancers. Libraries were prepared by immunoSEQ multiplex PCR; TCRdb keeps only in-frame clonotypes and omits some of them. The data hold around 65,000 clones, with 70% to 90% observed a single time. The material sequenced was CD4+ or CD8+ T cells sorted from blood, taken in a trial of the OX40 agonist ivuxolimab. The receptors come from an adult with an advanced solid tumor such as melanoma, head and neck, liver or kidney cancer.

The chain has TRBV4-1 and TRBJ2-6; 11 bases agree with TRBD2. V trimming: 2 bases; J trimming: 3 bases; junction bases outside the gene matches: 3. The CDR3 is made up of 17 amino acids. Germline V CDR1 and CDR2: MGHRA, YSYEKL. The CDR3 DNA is TGCGCCAGCAGCCAAACCGGGACTAGCGGTGGGGCCAACGTCCTGACTTTC. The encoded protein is CASSQTGTSGGANVLTF.

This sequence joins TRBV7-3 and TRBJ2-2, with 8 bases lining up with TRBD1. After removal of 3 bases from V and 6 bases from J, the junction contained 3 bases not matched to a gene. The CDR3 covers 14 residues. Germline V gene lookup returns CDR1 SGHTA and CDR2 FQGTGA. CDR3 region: CASSFRGRSGELFF. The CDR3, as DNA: TGTGCCAGCAGCTTCAGGGGGCGGTCCGGGGAGCTGTTTTTT.

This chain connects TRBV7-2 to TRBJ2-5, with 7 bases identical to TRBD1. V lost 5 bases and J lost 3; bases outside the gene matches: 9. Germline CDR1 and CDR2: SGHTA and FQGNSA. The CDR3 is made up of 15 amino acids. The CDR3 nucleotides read TGTGCCAGCAGCGGAGGACAGGTTCTAAAAGAGACCCAGTACTTC. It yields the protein CASSGGQVLKETQYF.

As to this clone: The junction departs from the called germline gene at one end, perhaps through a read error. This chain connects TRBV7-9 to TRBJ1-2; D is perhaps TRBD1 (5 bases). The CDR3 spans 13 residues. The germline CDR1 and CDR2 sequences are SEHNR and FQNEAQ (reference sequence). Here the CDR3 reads CATSPGAGYGYAF. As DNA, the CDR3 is TGTGCTACGTCCCCCGGGGCGGGCTATGGCTACGCCTTC. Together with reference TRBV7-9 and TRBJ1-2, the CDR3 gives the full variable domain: DTGVSQNPRHKITKRGQNVTFRCDPISEHNRLYWYRQTLGQGPEFLTYFQNEAQLEKSRLLSDRFSAERPKGSFSTLEIQRTEQGDSAMYLCATSPGAGYGYAFGSGTRLTVV.

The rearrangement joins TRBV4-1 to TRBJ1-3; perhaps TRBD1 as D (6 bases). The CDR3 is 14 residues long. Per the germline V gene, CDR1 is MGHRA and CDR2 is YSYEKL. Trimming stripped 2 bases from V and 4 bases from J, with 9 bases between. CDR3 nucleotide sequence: TGCGCCAGCAGCCAAAACAGGGAAGGAAACACCATATATTTT. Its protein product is CASSQNREGNTIYF.

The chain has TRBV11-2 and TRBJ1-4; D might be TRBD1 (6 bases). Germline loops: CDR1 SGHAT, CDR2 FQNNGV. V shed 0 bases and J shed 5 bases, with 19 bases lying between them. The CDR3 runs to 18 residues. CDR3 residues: CASSLDRGPGALNEKLFF. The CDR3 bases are TGTGCCAGCAGCTTAGACCGGGGGCCAGGGGCCTTAAATGAAAAACTGTTTTTT.